The 12 T cell receptor beta chains below all came from one sample that was sequenced in a study of blood T cell repertoires in COVID-19 (TCRdb year 2020). The library was built by means of the immunoSEQ multiplex PCR assay. The immuneACCESS repertoire file appears here via TCRdb, limited to in-frame rearrangements. These files lack a portion of the clones; in checked studies, under half of the deficit traces to unresolved V genes, and the cause of the others is not known. The sample table contains tens of thousands of clones; only one count was recorded for around 89% of them. The ten largest clonotypes hold roughly 1.2% of the sample. Sequencing input: peripheral blood. These receptors came from an older woman with acute or convalescent COVID-19.

This clone was observed once. CDR3: CASSGDYLNNEQFF. The CDR3 DNA sequence: TGTGCCAGCAGTGGGGACTATTTAAACAATGAGCAGTTCTTC. The chain uses TRBV6-6 and TRBJ2-1, with TRBD2 identical over 7 bases. In germline, CDR1 is MNHNY, CDR2 SVGAGI (reference sequence). The CDR3 contains 14 residues. J was trimmed by 5 bases and V by 5 bases; bases with no gene match: 6.

This chain connects TRBV18 to TRBJ1-5; 9 bases map to TRBD1. Germline lookup yields CDR1 KGHSH and CDR2 LQKENI. This CDR3 contains 16 residues. The junction had 9 bases not matched to a gene; V was cut back by 2 bases and J by 7 bases. The CDR3: CASSPSGQGGGQPQHF. The CDR3 nucleotides are TGTGCCAGCTCACCATCGGGACAGGGTGGAGGGCAGCCCCAGCATTTT.

The chain links TRBV12-5 to TRBJ2-2; possible D gene TRBD2, 7 bases. Germline CDR1 is LGHNT and CDR2 is FRNRAP. Trimming pared 1 base from V and 6 bases from J, leaving 15 bases between. The CDR3 spans 16 residues. The CDR3 DNA is TGTGCTAGTGGTTTGGGAAGGGGGGGATACGCCGGGGAGCTGTTTTTT. This gives the protein CASGLGRGGYAGELFF.

The chain employs TRBV7-7 and TRBJ2-1, with D maybe TRBD1 (6 bases). This CDR3 spans 15 amino acids. Germline CDR1 and CDR2: SSHAT and FNYEAQ (reference sequence). Trimming took 8 bases from V and 5 from J, leaving 19 bases between them. CDR3 amino acids: CASALQKGVDNEQFF. The DNA of the CDR3 is TGTGCCAGCGCTCTCCAAAAGGGGGTGGACAATGAGCAGTTCTTC. Complete variable domain (other parts from reference TRBV7-7 and TRBJ2-1): GAGVSQSPRYKVTKRGQDVTLRCDPISSHATLYWYQQALGQGPEFLTYFNYEAQPDKSGLPSDRFSAERPEGSISTLTIQRTEQRDSAMYRCASALQKGVDNEQFFGPGTRLTVL.

This clone was seen once. This rearrangement joins TRBV5-1 to TRBJ2-2; a possible D gene is TRBD2 (7 bases). V was clipped by 4 bases and J by 0 bases, with 13 bases between them. The CDR3 extends over 16 amino acids. From germline, CDR1 is SGHRS and CDR2 YFSETQ. The CDR3 spells CASSPAGAPNTGELFF. In DNA, the CDR3 is TGCGCCAGCAGCCCCGCGGGGGCCCCGAACACCGGGGAGCTGTTTTTT.

The chain links TRBV7-3 to TRBJ2-1; D call uncertain. V was clipped by 4 bases and J by 9 bases, with 13 bases between them. The CDR3 has 13 amino acids. Germline CDR1 reads SGHTA; CDR2 reads FQGTGA. CDR3 sequence (DNA): TGTGCCAGCAGCTCGATTAGTTATTCTGAGCAGTTCTTC. The encoded protein is CASSSISYSEQFF.

The V gene is TRBV7-2, the J gene TRBJ2-3; 9 nucleotides align to TRBD2. Germline CDR1 reads SGHTA; CDR2 reads FQGNSA. With V trimmed by 3 bases and J by 5 bases, 3 bases remained unmatched. CDR3 length: 14 residues. The DNA for the CDR3 is TGTGCCAGCAGCTTTCTAGCGGGGAGAGATACGCAGTATTTT. It specifies CASSFLAGRDTQYF.

The chain links TRBV6-2 or TRBV6-3 to TRBJ1-4; D is uncertain. V lost 5 bases and J 8 bases, leaving 12 bases between the germline ends. Germline V gene data show CDR1 as MNHEY and CDR2 as SVGEGT. The CDR3 spans 13 residues. The CDR3 region is CASSAELPEKLFF. The CDR3 bases are TGTGCCAGCAGTGCCGAACTCCCGGAAAAACTGTTTTTT.

This CDR3 is CATSDFGGTGNTGELFF. CDR3 sequence (DNA): TGTGCCACCAGTGATTTTGGGGGGACAGGGAACACCGGGGAGCTGTTTTTT. J is TRBJ2-2 and V is TRBV24-1; 8 positions match TRBD1. V dropped 1 base and J dropped 1; count of bases not matched to a gene: 4. The CDR3 runs to 17 residues. Germline lookup yields CDR1 KGHDR and CDR2 SFDVKD.

The chain links TRBV10-3 to TRBJ1-1; no definite D call. V gave up 5 bases and J gave up 3 bases, with 10 bases separating them. CDR1 and CDR2 from the germline V gene are ENHRY and SYGVKD. This CDR3 spans 13 amino acids. For the CDR3, the DNA is TGTGCCATCAGTTTAGAGGGTTACACTGAAGCTTTCTTT. Its protein product is CAISLEGYTEAFF.

The gene calls are TRBV7-9 and TRBJ1-6; TRBD1 matches 7 bases. The CDR3 extends over 14 amino acids. V shed 5 bases and J 8 bases; nucleotides not matched to a gene: 6. Germline lookup yields CDR1 SEHNR and CDR2 FQNEAQ (reference sequence). DNA of the CDR3: TGTGCCAGCAGCAACTACAGGGGTGATTCACCCCTCCACTTT. It translates to CASSNYRGDSPLHF. Looking up the rest from reference TRBV7-9 and TRBJ1-6 gives the full variable domain: DTGVSQNPRHKITKRGQNVTFRCDPISEHNRLYWYRQTLGQGPEFLTYFQNEAQLEKSRLLSDRFSAERPKGSFSTLEIQRTEQGDSAMYLCASSNYRGDSPLHFGNGTRLTVT.

This clone was observed a single time. The chain carries TRBV28 and TRBJ1-1, with D perhaps matching TRBD1 (5 bases). V gave up 7 bases and J gave up 0 bases, with 15 bases separating them. The CDR3 has 15 amino acids. Germline V gene sequence: CDR1 MDHEN, CDR2 SYDVKM. The DNA of the CDR3 is TGTGCCAGCAAAATCATCACAGGTATGAACACTGAAGCTTTCTTT. It is translated as CASKIITGMNTEAFF.